This T cell receptor beta chain was observed in a study of control samples from healthy donors and cancer patients (TCRdb year 2020). The CDR3, cysteine through phenylalanine, is 15 amino acids long. The entry retains the CDR3 DNA only, 45 bases that are in frame from base 1. Germline trimming: 3 bases from V, 1 base from J; junction bases outside gene matches: 2. Reading the germline V gene gives CDR1 KGHSH and CDR2 LQKENI. The library relied on the immunoSEQ multiplex PCR assay. As stored in TCRdb, this immuneACCESS dataset retains in-frame rearrangements with V and J assigned. A fraction of the clones does not appear; measured against another copy, unresolved V genes explain less than half of the discrepancy, and the remainder lacks a known reason. The sample records approximately 86,000 clones, over 75% of which are singletons. Approximately 2% of the sample lies in the top ten. Points on this clone: Its specific antigen is unknown. No quality values exist for individual bases; no much larger clone is one base distant.

The receptor's source is a woman in her thirties or forties in good health. The sample comprised blood. The V gene is TRBV18 and the J gene is TRBJ1-1; 10 junctional bases match TRBD1. In nucleotide form, the sequence is TGTGCCAGCTCACCGGACAGGGGGAAGAACACTGAAGCTTTCTTT. Its protein product is CASSPDRGKNTEAFF.